This T cell receptor beta chain came from a study of blood T cells in healthy people across ages. Study-level results: Naive T cell percentage and TCR beta diversity correlated strongly.

Turning to this clonotype: Its antigen is undetermined.

V dropped 0 bases and J dropped 5; count of bases not matched to a gene: 6. The V gene's germline CDR1 is SGDLS and CDR2 YYNGEE. The CDR3 totals 16 residues. Through a sample-barcoded 5' primer and a J-beta primer mix, a second PCR was run for 7 to 11 cycles. Tagging of each cDNA molecule was performed by a template-switch adaptor with 12 random nucleotides. MiXCR was run by TCRdb on the 5' RACE reads, yielding one entry per CDR3 protein. The data hold about 1.8 million distinct CDR3 sequences, with roughly 50% observed a single time. Sample: blood. The genes are TRBV9 and TRBJ1-2; the match to TRBD1 covers 11 bases. This clonotype was sampled from a woman aged 40 to 50 in good health. CDR3 loop: CASSVARTGGLYGYTF. In DNA, the CDR3 is TGTGCCAGCAGCGTAGCAAGGACAGGGGGCCTATATGGCTACACCTTC.